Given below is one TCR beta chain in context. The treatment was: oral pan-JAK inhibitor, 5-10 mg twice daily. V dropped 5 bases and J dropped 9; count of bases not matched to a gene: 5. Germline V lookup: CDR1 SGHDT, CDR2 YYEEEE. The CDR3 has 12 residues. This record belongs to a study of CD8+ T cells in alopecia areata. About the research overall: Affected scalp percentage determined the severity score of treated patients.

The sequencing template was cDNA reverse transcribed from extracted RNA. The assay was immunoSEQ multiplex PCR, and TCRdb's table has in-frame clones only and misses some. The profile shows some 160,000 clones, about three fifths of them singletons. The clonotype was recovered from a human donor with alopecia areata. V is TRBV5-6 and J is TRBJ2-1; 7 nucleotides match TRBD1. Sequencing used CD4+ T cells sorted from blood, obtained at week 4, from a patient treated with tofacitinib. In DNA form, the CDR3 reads TGTGCCAGCAGTCGTACAGGGGCTGAGCAGTTCTTC. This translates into CASSRTGAEQFF.